A selection of T cell receptor beta chains follows, all from one sample in a study of T cell responses to AZD1222 COVID-19 vaccine. Data came from immunoSEQ multiplex PCR; TCRdb stores just in-frame clones and leaves some out. The table shows about 140,000 clones, with about 90% occurring only once. Sequenced here: peripheral blood, sampled 28 days after the second dose of the MenACWY control vaccine. These receptors came from an adult who received the MenACWY meningococcal vaccine as a control. The conserved cysteine and the conserved F or W are not part of the CDR3 here.

cdr3_aa: ASSPTISLGNTIY; v_call: TRBV3-1/TRBV3-2; j_call: TRBJ1-3
cdr3_aa: ASSLWDRVPDQPQH; v_call: TRBV28; j_call: TRBJ1-5
cdr3_aa: ASSQDPRPVVTSGYWNEQF; v_call: TRBV3-1/TRBV3-2; j_call: TRBJ2-1
cdr3_aa: ASTERLDQLFGEQY; v_call: TRBV23-1; j_call: TRBJ2-7
cdr3_aa: ATSDFKDRYFDEQF; v_call: TRBV24-1; j_call: TRBJ2-1
cdr3_aa: ASSYPGETTDTQY; v_call: TRBV7-2; j_call: TRBJ2-3
cdr3_aa: ASSLVARDSPLH; v_call: TRBV7-2; j_call: TRBJ1-6
cdr3_aa: ASSQAGGVSPLH; v_call: TRBV3-1/TRBV3-2; j_call: TRBJ1-6
cdr3_aa: ASSFVGQGSTDTQY; v_call: TRBV7-2; j_call: TRBJ2-3
cdr3_aa: ASSPVGGRGKNEQY; v_call: TRBV18; j_call: TRBJ2-7
cdr3_aa: ASSLGLTPYEQY; v_call: TRBV5-1; j_call: TRBJ2-7
cdr3_aa: ASSLGLVGTGELF; v_call: TRBV7-7; j_call: TRBJ2-2
cdr3_aa: ASSLDLQGNTEAF; v_call: TRBV7-8; j_call: TRBJ1-1
cdr3_aa: ASSLRSRAGQGLSSGANVLT; v_call: TRBV27; j_call: TRBJ2-6
cdr3_aa: ASRQQGAGEQY; v_call: TRBV6-5; j_call: TRBJ2-7
cdr3_aa: ASSMGSGMRVNTEAF; v_call: TRBV19; j_call: TRBJ1-1
cdr3_aa: ASSLVQGASETQY; v_call: TRBV5-1; j_call: TRBJ2-5
cdr3_aa: ASISSGGESTGELF; v_call: TRBV28; j_call: TRBJ2-2
cdr3_aa: ASSPTGINSGNTIY; v_call: TRBV19; j_call: TRBJ1-3
cdr3_aa: ASSPLGAAPSYNEQF; v_call: TRBV14; j_call: TRBJ2-1
cdr3_aa: ASSESGRSYNEQF; v_call: TRBV2; j_call: TRBJ2-1
cdr3_aa: ASSRGLAGGPEDTQY; v_call: TRBV3-1/TRBV3-2; j_call: TRBJ2-3
cdr3_aa: ASSSTSSYNEQF; v_call: TRBV18; j_call: TRBJ2-1
cdr3_aa: ASREVRSTDTQY; v_call: TRBV7-2; j_call: TRBJ2-3
cdr3_aa: ASSPQLAGERKTQY; v_call: TRBV7-2; j_call: TRBJ2-5
cdr3_aa: ASTPGYTGELF; v_call: TRBV6-2/TRBV6-3; j_call: TRBJ2-2
cdr3_aa: SATPGGEQF; v_call: TRBV20-1; j_call: TRBJ2-1
cdr3_aa: ASSVGGQAATGELF; v_call: TRBV9; j_call: TRBJ2-2
cdr3_aa: ASRGSTGEWTEAF; v_call: TRBV4-3; j_call: TRBJ1-1
cdr3_aa: ASRTGEHTEAF; v_call: TRBV6-4; j_call: TRBJ1-1
cdr3_aa: ASSRASYNEQF; v_call: TRBV12-3/TRBV12-4; j_call: TRBJ2-1
cdr3_aa: AAEAANYGYT; v_call: TRBV6-6; j_call: TRBJ1-2
cdr3_aa: ARLGGTGSNSPLH; v_call: TRBV2; j_call: TRBJ1-6
cdr3_aa: AWQSSNQPQH; v_call: TRBV30; j_call: TRBJ1-5
cdr3_aa: ASSVIGGPLETQY; v_call: TRBV9; j_call: TRBJ2-5
cdr3_aa: ASSPRSSGNTIY; v_call: TRBV7-8; j_call: TRBJ1-3
cdr3_aa: ASSLAAGGNTEAF; v_call: TRBV5-4; j_call: TRBJ1-1
cdr3_aa: ASEQGTVNTIY; v_call: TRBV6-5; j_call: TRBJ1-3
cdr3_aa: ASSWGSGGASRAPLH; v_call: TRBV5-5; j_call: TRBJ1-6
cdr3_aa: ASSQTGTGAGYT; v_call: TRBV4-2; j_call: TRBJ1-2
cdr3_aa: ASSGSDYNEQF; v_call: TRBV6-4; j_call: TRBJ2-1
cdr3_aa: ASSTVLQGINQPQH; v_call: TRBV28; j_call: TRBJ1-5
cdr3_aa: ASSETENQPQH; v_call: TRBV6-1; j_call: TRBJ1-5
cdr3_aa: ASSLGVLAGSYEQY; v_call: TRBV5-4; j_call: TRBJ2-7
cdr3_aa: ASSQGSYNEQF; v_call: TRBV19; j_call: TRBJ2-1
cdr3_aa: ASSLGGSGLGKNIQY; v_call: TRBV28; j_call: TRBJ2-4
cdr3_aa: ASSLDLNQETQY; v_call: TRBV5-1; j_call: TRBJ2-5
cdr3_aa: ASSFSGTSSEQY; v_call: TRBV27; j_call: TRBJ2-7
cdr3_aa: ATSPYPNTGELF; v_call: TRBV24-1; j_call: TRBJ2-2
cdr3_aa: ASRKGLAATDTQY; v_call: TRBV19; j_call: TRBJ2-3
cdr3_aa: ASSYSWDRGQETQY; v_call: TRBV6-8; j_call: TRBJ2-5
cdr3_aa: ASSFRADSPLH; v_call: TRBV6-5; j_call: TRBJ1-6
cdr3_aa: ASSQKENTEAF; v_call: TRBV3-1/TRBV3-2; j_call: TRBJ1-1
cdr3_aa: ASSSSGRPYEQY; v_call: TRBV28; j_call: TRBJ2-7
cdr3_aa: ASSLDRGNQPQH; v_call: TRBV19; j_call: TRBJ1-5
cdr3_aa: SVGHPSNEQF; v_call: TRBV29-1; j_call: TRBJ2-1
cdr3_aa: ASSSTGENTGELF; v_call: TRBV5-6; j_call: TRBJ2-2